This TCR beta chain was retrieved from a study of memory CD4+ T cells and cytomegalovirus serostatus. Study-wide findings and caveats: The CMV-associated TCR signature appears largely within the CD4+ memory repertoire.

Single viable CD3+CD4+CD8-CD45RO+ cells were sorted as the memory CD4+ T cells. After thawing, CD4+ T cells were positively selected. V was trimmed by 3 bases and J by 7 bases, leaving 9 bases between them. Per the germline V gene, CDR1 is LNHDA and CDR2 is SQIVND (reference sequence). This CDR3 comprises 12 residues. This clone has only one observation. The antigen is undetermined. The assay was immunoSEQ multiplex PCR, and TCRdb's table has in-frame clones only and misses some. The data show around 60,000 clones, with 75% to 85% seen just once and about 0.88% held by the top ten. Sequencing was performed on memory CD4+ T cells from blood. The rearrangement uses TRBV19 and TRBJ1-2; no reliable D call. The TCR sequence derives from an adult in good health and CMV-seronegative. CDR3 sequence: CASSIPGGGYTF. The CDR3 DNA follows: TGTGCCAGTAGTATTCCAGGAGGTGGCTACACCTTC.